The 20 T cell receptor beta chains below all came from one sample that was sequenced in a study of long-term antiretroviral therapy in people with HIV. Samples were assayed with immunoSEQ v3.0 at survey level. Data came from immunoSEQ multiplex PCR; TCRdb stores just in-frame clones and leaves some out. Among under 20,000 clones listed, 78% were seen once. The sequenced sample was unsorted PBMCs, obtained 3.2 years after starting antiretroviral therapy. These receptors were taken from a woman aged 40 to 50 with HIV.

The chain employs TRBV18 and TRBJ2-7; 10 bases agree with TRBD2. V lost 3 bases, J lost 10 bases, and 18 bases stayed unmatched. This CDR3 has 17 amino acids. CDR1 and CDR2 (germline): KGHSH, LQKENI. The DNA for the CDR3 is TGTGCCAGCTCACCTAGGGAAGCTAGCGGGGGTTACGGGATACAGTACTTC. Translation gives CASSPREASGGYGIQYF.

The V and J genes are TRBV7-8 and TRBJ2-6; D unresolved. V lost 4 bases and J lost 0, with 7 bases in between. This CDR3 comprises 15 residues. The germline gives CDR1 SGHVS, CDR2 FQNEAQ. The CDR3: CASSSTVSGANVLTF. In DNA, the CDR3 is TGTGCCAGCAGCTCTACAGTCTCTGGGGCCAACGTCCTGACTTTC.

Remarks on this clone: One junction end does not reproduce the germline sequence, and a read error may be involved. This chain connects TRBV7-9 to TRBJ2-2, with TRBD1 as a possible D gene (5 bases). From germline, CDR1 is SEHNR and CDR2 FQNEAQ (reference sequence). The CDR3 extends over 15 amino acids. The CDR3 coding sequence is TGTGCCAGCACCTTACCAGGGACGAACACCGGGGAGCTGTTTTTT. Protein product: CASTLPGTNTGELFF.

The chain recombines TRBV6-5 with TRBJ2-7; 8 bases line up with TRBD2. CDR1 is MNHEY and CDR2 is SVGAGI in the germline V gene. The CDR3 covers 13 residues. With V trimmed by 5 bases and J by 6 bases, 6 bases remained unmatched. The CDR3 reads CASSPREGGEQYF. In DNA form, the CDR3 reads TGTGCCAGCAGTCCTCGGGAGGGGGGCGAGCAGTACTTC.

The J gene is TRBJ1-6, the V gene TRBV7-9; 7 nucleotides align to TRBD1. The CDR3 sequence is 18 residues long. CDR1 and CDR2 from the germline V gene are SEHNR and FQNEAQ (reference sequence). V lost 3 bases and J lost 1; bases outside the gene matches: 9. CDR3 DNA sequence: TGTGCCAGCAGCTTCAGACAGGGACAAGGTTCCTATAATTCACCCCTCCACTTT. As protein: CASSFRQGQGSYNSPLHF.

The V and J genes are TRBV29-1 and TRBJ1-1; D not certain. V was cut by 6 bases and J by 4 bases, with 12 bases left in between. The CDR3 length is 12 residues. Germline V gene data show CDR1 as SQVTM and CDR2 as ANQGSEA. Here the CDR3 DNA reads TGCAGCGTCATGCAGGATGCCACTGAAGCTTTCTTT. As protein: CSVMQDATEAFF.

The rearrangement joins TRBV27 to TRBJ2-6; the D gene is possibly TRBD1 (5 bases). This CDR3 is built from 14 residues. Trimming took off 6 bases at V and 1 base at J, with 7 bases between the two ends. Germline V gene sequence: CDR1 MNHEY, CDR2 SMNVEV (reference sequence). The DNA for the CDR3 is TGTGCCAGCAGCTCAGGGTCTGGGGCCAACGTCCTGACTTTC. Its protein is CASSSGSGANVLTF.

Here the CDR3 reads CASSLGSGRNTEAFF. The CDR3 DNA follows: TGTGCCAGCAGCTTGGGATCAGGGAGGAACACTGAAGCTTTCTTT. The genes are TRBV5-4 and TRBJ1-1; possible D gene TRBD1, 5 bases. Per germline, CDR1 SGHNT and CDR2 YYREEE (reference sequence). CDR3 length equals 15 residues. V lost 0 bases and J lost 1, with 10 bases in between.

The DNA for the CDR3 is TGTGCCAGCAGCTTCGGGGGGGCAGATAGGGAGCAGTACTTC. It is translated as CASSFGGADREQYF. The chain carries TRBV5-5 and TRBJ2-7, with TRBD2 identical over 8 bases. Germline V lookup: CDR1 SGHKS, CDR2 YYEKEE (reference sequence). The CDR3 covers 14 residues. After removal of 2 bases from V and 7 bases from J, the junction contained 8 bases not matched to a gene.

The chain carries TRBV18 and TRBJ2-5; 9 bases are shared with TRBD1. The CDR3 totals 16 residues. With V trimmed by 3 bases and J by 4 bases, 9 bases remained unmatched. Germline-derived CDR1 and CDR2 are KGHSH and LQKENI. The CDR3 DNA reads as TGTGCCAGCTCACCCCCGGGACAGGGATGGGGAGAGACCCAGTACTTC. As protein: CASSPPGQGWGETQYF.

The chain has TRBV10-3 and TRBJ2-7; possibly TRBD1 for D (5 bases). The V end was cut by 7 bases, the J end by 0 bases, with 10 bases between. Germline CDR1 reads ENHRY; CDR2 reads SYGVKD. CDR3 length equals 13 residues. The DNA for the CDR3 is TGTGCCATCAATCCAGGGCTCTCCTACGAGCAGTACTTC. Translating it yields CAINPGLSYEQYF.

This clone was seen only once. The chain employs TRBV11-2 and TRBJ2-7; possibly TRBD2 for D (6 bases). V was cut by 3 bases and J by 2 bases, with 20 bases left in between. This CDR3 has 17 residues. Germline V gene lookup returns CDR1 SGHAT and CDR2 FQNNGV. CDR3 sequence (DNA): TGTGCCAGCAGCTTCAGCAGGGTTGGACTACTAACCTACGAGCAGTACTTC. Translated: CASSFSRVGLLTYEQYF.

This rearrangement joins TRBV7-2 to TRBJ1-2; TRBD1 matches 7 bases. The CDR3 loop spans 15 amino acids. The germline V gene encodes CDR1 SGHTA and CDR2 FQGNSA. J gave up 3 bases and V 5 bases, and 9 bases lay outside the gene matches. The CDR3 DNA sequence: TGTGCCAGCAGCGTAGATTCGACAGGGTACTATGGCTACACCTTC. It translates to CASSVDSTGYYGYTF.

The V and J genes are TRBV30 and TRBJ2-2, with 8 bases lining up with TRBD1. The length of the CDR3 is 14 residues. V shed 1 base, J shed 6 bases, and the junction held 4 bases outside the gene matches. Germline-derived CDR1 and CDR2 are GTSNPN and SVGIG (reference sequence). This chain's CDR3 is CAWSGEQGAGELFF. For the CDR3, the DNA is TGTGCCTGGAGTGGGGAACAGGGGGCCGGGGAGCTGTTTTTT.

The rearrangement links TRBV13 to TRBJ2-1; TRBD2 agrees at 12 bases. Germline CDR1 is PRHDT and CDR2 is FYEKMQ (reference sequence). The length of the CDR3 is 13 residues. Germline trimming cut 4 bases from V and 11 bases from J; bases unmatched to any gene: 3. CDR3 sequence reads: CASSSTSGGQQFF. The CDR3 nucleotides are TGTGCCAGCAGCTCGACTAGCGGGGGCCAGCAGTTCTTC.

CDR3 sequence reads: CATRDRGTLVEQYF. The CDR3 bases are TGTGCCACCAGGGACAGGGGGACTCTGGTCGAGCAGTACTTC. V and J are TRBV10-3 and TRBJ2-7; 11 nucleotides align to TRBD1. The CDR3 sequence is 14 residues long. From germline, CDR1 is ENHRY and CDR2 SYGVKD. The ends lost 10 bases at V and 6 bases at J; junction bases unmatched: 11.

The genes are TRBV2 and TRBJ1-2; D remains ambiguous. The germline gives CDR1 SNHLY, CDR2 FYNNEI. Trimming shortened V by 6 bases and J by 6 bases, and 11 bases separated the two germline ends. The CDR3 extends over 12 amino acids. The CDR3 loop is CASSAGLNGYTF. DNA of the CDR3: TGTGCCAGCAGCGCCGGCCTCAATGGCTACACCTTC.

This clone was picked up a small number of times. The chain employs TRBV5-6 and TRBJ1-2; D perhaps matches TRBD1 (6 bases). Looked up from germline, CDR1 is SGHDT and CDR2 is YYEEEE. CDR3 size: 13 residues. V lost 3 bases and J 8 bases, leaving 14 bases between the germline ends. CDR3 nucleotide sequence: TGTGCCAGCAGCTCCCTGCGTGGGGGCGGCTACACCTTC. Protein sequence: CASSSLRGGGYTF.

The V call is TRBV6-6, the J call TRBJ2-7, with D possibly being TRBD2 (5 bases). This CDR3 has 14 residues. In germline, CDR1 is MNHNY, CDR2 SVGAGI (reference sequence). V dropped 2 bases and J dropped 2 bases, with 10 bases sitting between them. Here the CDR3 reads CASSYLLGTYEQYF. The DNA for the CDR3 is TGTGCCAGCAGTTACCTCCTCGGGACCTACGAGCAGTACTTC.

For the CDR3, the DNA is TGTGCCAGCAGCTTAGCCGGACAGGGCTCCAAAAACATTCAGTACTTC. It is translated as CASSLAGQGSKNIQYF. The chain employs TRBV7-9 and TRBJ2-4, with 8 bases fitting TRBD1. The ends lost 0 bases at V and 2 bases at J; junction bases unmatched: 3. The CDR3 spans 16 residues. Germline V gene lookup returns CDR1 SEHNR and CDR2 FQNEAQ (reference sequence).